The 29 T cell receptor beta chains listed next were all sequenced from one sample in a study of PD-1 blockade in classical Hodgkin lymphoma. Each patient relapsed following autologous stem cell transplantation, and prior brentuximab vedotin exposure differed. Assay used: immunoSEQ multiplex PCR; TCRdb lists only in-frame clones, some missing. The repertoire holds around 96,000 clones, with over 80% as singletons. Source: peripheral blood mononuclear cells (PBMCs), taken at baseline. The receptors originated from a human donor with classical Hodgkin lymphoma.

The chain uses TRBV11-2 and TRBJ2-1, with 12 bases aligning to TRBD2. Germline V gives CDR1 SGHAT, CDR2 FQNNGV. V lost 1 base and J lost 8; bases outside the gene matches: 3. This CDR3 spans 15 amino acids. DNA for the CDR3: TGTGCCAGCAGCTTAGCGACTAGCGGGAGACATGAGCAGTTCTTC. It translates to CASSLATSGRHEQFF. The entire variable domain, with the rest obtained from reference TRBV11-2 and TRBJ2-1, is as follows: EAGVAQSPRYKIIEKRQSVAFWCNPISGHATLYWYQQILGQGPKLLIQFQNNGVVDDSQLPKDRFSAERLKGVDSTLKIQPAKLEDSAVYLCASSLATSGRHEQFFGPGTRLTVL.

V usage is TRBV6-6 and J usage is TRBJ1-1; the match to TRBD1 covers 7 bases. The CDR3 covers 13 residues. Germline lookup yields CDR1 MNHNY and CDR2 SVGAGI (reference sequence). V lost 6 bases and J lost 11; bases outside the gene matches: 12. The CDR3 loop reads CASRSRGEEGAFF. The CDR3 region has the DNA TGTGCCAGCAGGTCCAGGGGGGAGGAGGGTGCTTTCTTT.

This clone was picked up a small number of times. The V call is TRBV5-8, the J call TRBJ1-1; D gene ambiguous. CDR3 length: 15 residues. In germline, CDR1 is SGHTS, CDR2 YDEGEE. Trimming left V 3 bases short and J 4 bases short, with 16 bases between. The CDR3 DNA sequence: TGTGCCAGCAGCTATCTCACCGCGTGGTTCACTGAAGCTTTCTTT. It encodes CASSYLTAWFTEAFF.

The chain has TRBV19 and TRBJ1-4; D is possibly TRBD1 (5 bases). The CDR3 is made up of 16 amino acids. Deletions cut 3 bases from V and 7 bases from J, with 18 bases between. The germline gives CDR1 LNHDA, CDR2 SQIVND (reference sequence). CDR3 nucleotides: TGTGCCAGTAGTATCGTCACGGCGCAGGGAGGTGAAAAACTGTTTTTT. Its protein product is CASSIVTAQGGEKLFF.

The count of this clone is one. This rearrangement joins TRBV11-2 to TRBJ2-1, with TRBD2 matching over 15 bases. In germline, CDR1 is SGHAT, CDR2 FQNNGV. The CDR3 extends over 17 amino acids. With V trimmed by 2 bases and J by 5 bases, 4 bases remained unmatched. The CDR3 coding sequence is TGTGCCAGCAGCTTATGGACTAGCGGGAGGGCGGACAATGAGCAGTTCTTC. It codes for CASSLWTSGRADNEQFF.

Only a few counts were recorded for this clone. Here the CDR3 DNA reads TGTGCCTGGAGTGTAGGGAGGCGCGGGGAGCTGTTTTTT. Protein sequence: CAWSVGRRGELFF. The J gene is TRBJ2-2, the V gene TRBV30, with D possibly being TRBD2 (6 bases). Germline-derived CDR1 and CDR2 are GTSNPN and SVGIG (reference sequence). The CDR3 spans 13 residues. V was clipped by 0 bases and J by 7 bases, with 9 bases between them.

As to this clone: An end of the junction does not agree with germline; a read error may underlie this. This chain links TRBV7-9 with TRBJ1-2; the match to TRBD1 covers 7 bases. CDR1 is SEHNR and CDR2 is FQNEAQ in the germline V gene (reference sequence). The CDR3 loop spans 14 amino acids. Written as DNA, the CDR3 is TGTGCCAGCAGCTCTCGGGACAGCAACTATGGCTGCACCTTC. Translation: CASSSRDSNYGCTF.

The CDR3 nucleotides are TGTGCCAGCAGCTTAGCGAGGGGGAGCGGCCAAGAGACCCAGTACTTC. This encodes CASSLARGSGQETQYF. The chain recombines TRBV7-2 with TRBJ2-5; the D gene is possibly TRBD1 (6 bases). The length of the CDR3 is 16 residues. The V and J ends lost 0 bases and 1 base respectively, with 12 bases between them. Germline CDR1 and CDR2: SGHTA and FQGNSA.

CDR3 sequence (DNA): TGTGCCAGTAGTATAGGGACAGTCGAAAATCAGCCCCAGCATTTT. Its protein is CASSIGTVENQPQHF. This chain connects TRBV19 to TRBJ1-5; perhaps TRBD1 as D (6 bases). The CDR3 length is 15 residues. CDR1 and CDR2 from the germline V gene are LNHDA and SQIVND (reference sequence). Trimming removed 1 base at V and 4 bases at J, with 11 bases between.

The chain recombines TRBV28 with TRBJ2-7; 11 bases agree with TRBD1. J was trimmed by 6 bases and V by 8 bases; bases with no gene match: 6. The length of the CDR3 is 13 residues. Germline V gene lookup returns CDR1 MDHEN and CDR2 SYDVKM. The CDR3 nucleotides are TGTGCCAGCTGGGGACAGGGGGTCTTCGAGCAGTACTTC. Encoded protein: CASWGQGVFEQYF.

This chain joins TRBV10-3 and TRBJ2-7; a possible D gene is TRBD2 (6 bases). This CDR3 has 14 amino acids. Trimming left V 5 bases short and J 4 bases short, with 15 bases between. The V gene's germline CDR1 is ENHRY and CDR2 SYGVKD. The chain's CDR3 is CAISSTGLLYEQYF. CDR3 in DNA: TGTGCCATCAGTAGCACGGGACTCCTATACGAGCAGTACTTC.

The V call is TRBV7-9, the J call TRBJ2-1, with D maybe TRBD2 (5 bases). Germline assignment: CDR1 SEHNR and CDR2 FQNEAQ (reference sequence). The CDR3 is 13 amino acids. Between the trimmed V and J ends, which lost 1 base and 9 bases, there was a span of 10 bases. The CDR3 nucleotides read TGTGCCAGCAGCTTAGGGTCTAGCACTGAGCAGTTCTTC. This gives the protein CASSLGSSTEQFF.

The rearrangement uses TRBV6-4 and TRBJ2-1; TRBD2 is a possible D gene (5 bases). Germline V gives CDR1 MRHNA, CDR2 SNTAGT. The CDR3 is made up of 15 amino acids. V was trimmed by 5 bases and J by 7 bases, leaving 18 bases between them. CDR3 region: CASSLGGIPGNEQFF. The CDR3 coding sequence is TGTGCCAGCAGTCTAGGAGGAATCCCGGGTAATGAGCAGTTCTTC.

The chain is built from TRBV6-5 and TRBJ2-6; perhaps TRBD2 as D (6 bases). V shed 6 bases and J shed 2 bases, with 11 bases lying between them. This CDR3 contains 15 residues. CDR1 is MNHEY and CDR2 is SVGAGI in the germline V gene. CDR3 sequence reads: CASSWGVAGANVLTF. Written as DNA, the CDR3 is TGTGCCAGCAGCTGGGGGGTGGCTGGGGCCAACGTCCTGACTTTC.

J is TRBJ1-4 and V is TRBV19; D uncertain. V lost 5 bases to trimming and J lost 5 bases, with 15 bases between them. Germline CDR1 LNHDA, CDR2 SQIVND (reference sequence). The CDR3 is 15 residues long. The CDR3 protein is CASSGPGYANEKLFF. The CDR3 DNA follows: TGTGCCAGTAGTGGTCCTGGGTACGCGAATGAAAAACTGTTTTTT.

In DNA form, the CDR3 reads TGTGCCAGCACCAATCCCGGGACACCTCGCTACGAGCAGTACTTC. Residues: CASTNPGTPRYEQYF. This sequence joins TRBV5-8 and TRBJ2-7; weak D call: TRBD1 (6 bases). The CDR3 loop spans 15 amino acids. Trimming removed 6 bases at V and 3 bases at J, with 19 bases between. From germline, CDR1 is SGHTS and CDR2 YDEGEE.

V is TRBV5-6 and J is TRBJ1-5, with D possibly matching TRBD1 (6 bases). The V end lost 0 bases, the J end lost 5 bases, and 12 bases lay between the germline ends. CDR1 and CDR2 (germline): SGHDT, YYEEEE. The CDR3 totals 15 residues. The CDR3 DNA follows: TGTGCCAGCAGCTTGGCCGACAGGCCGCATCAGCCCCAGCATTTT. Encoded protein: CASSLADRPHQPQHF.

The chain employs TRBV19 and TRBJ1-2; 8 bases align to TRBD1. Germline V CDR1 and CDR2: LNHDA, SQIVND (reference sequence). The CDR3 length is 15 residues. With V trimmed by 5 bases and J by 5 bases, 10 bases remained unmatched. CDR3 amino acids: CASSPLTGVNYGYTF. DNA for the CDR3: TGTGCCAGTAGTCCACTGACAGGGGTGAATTATGGCTACACCTTC.

The V call is TRBV7-2, the J call TRBJ1-1; possible D gene TRBD1, 6 bases. The CDR3 totals 14 residues. Looked up from germline, CDR1 is SGHTA and CDR2 is FQGNSA. V was cut by 2 bases and J by 4 bases, with 11 bases left in between. For the CDR3, the DNA is TGTGCCAGCAGCTTAAGGGGGGAGCCCACTGAAGCTTTCTTT. It is translated as CASSLRGEPTEAFF.

This clone is categorized as medium-sized. This CDR3 reads CASSLDWRDEQYF. Here the CDR3 DNA reads TGTGCCAGCAGCTTAGACTGGAGGGACGAGCAGTACTTC. V usage is TRBV7-6 and J usage is TRBJ2-7, with D possibly being TRBD2 (6 bases). The CDR3 is 13 amino acids. Deletions cut 1 base from V and 5 bases from J, with 9 bases between. CDR1 SGHVS and CDR2 FNYEAQ come from the germline V gene.

The chain combines TRBV12-1 with TRBJ1-1; TRBD1 was called by the table and not checked on the DNA. TRBV12-1 is labeled a pseudogene. This CDR3 comprises 16 residues. The CDR3 sequence is CASSRRLGRGDTEAFF. CDR3 DNA: TGTGCCAGCAGCCGCCGGCTCGGCAGGGGCGACACTGAAGCTTTCTTT.

This clone appeared once. This sequence joins TRBV4-2 and TRBJ2-2; 9 nucleotides match TRBD2. This CDR3 comprises 15 residues. V lost 0 bases to trimming and J lost 6 bases; unmatched junction nucleotides: 2. CDR1 is LGHNA and CDR2 is YNFKEQ in the germline V gene. Here the CDR3 reads CASSQEGLASGELFF. CDR3 nucleotide sequence: TGTGCCAGCAGCCAAGAGGGACTAGCTTCCGGGGAGCTGTTTTTT.

The chain combines TRBV28 with TRBJ2-7; 9 nucleotides align to TRBD2. Germline lookup yields CDR1 MDHEN and CDR2 SYDVKM. CDR3 size: 15 residues. The V and J ends lost 1 base and 4 bases, in that order; junction bases with no gene match: 5. This CDR3 is CASSLLTSGGYEQYF. The CDR3 DNA sequence: TGTGCCAGCAGTTTATTGACTAGCGGTGGGTACGAGCAGTACTTC.

This clone appeared a few times. The chain recombines TRBV19 with TRBJ2-7; 14 bases are shared with TRBD2. CDR1 is LNHDA, CDR2 SQIVND, per germline (reference sequence). J was trimmed by 2 bases and V by 5 bases; bases with no gene match: 8. This CDR3 is 17 amino acids long. CDR3 sequence (DNA): TGTGCCAGTAGTGCCTCGACTAGCGGGAGGGCTCCCTACGAGCAGTACTTC. Amino acid sequence: CASSASTSGRAPYEQYF.

V and J are TRBV11-2 and TRBJ1-2, with D tentatively TRBD1 (6 bases). V lost 1 base, J lost 5 bases, and 11 bases lay in between. Per germline, CDR1 SGHAT and CDR2 FQNNGV. This CDR3 has 14 amino acids. CDR3 bases: TGTGCCAGCAGCTTAGTTGGGACACCATATGGCTACACCTTC. Amino acid sequence: CASSLVGTPYGYTF.

The J gene is TRBJ2-5, the V gene TRBV11-2, with D possibly TRBD2 on 5 matching bases. The CDR3 has 13 residues. The germline gives CDR1 SGHAT, CDR2 FQNNGV. The ends were cut back, 6 bases at V and 4 bases at J, with 12 bases in the middle. The CDR3 spells CASRREGIETQYF. The CDR3 DNA sequence: TGTGCCAGCAGGCGAGAGGGCATAGAGACCCAGTACTTC.

The V gene is TRBV6-5, the J gene TRBJ2-7; no firm D call. Germline V gene lookup returns CDR1 MNHEY and CDR2 SVGAGI. Trimming took 1 base from V and 5 from J, leaving 15 bases between them. This CDR3 has 15 residues. The CDR3 protein is CASSYFRVVVHEQYF. For the CDR3, the DNA is TGTGCCAGCAGTTACTTCCGGGTCGTTGTCCACGAGCAGTACTTC.

This sequence joins TRBV5-6 and TRBJ1-2; TRBD1 is a possible D gene (6 bases). V was pared by 0 bases and J by 8 bases, with 8 bases between. Germline assignment: CDR1 SGHDT and CDR2 YYEEEE. CDR3 length equals 12 residues. The CDR3 DNA reads TGTGCCAGCAGCTTGGCAGGGGAGGGCTACACCTTC. Translation gives CASSLAGEGYTF.

The chain uses TRBV28 and TRBJ1-3; no firm D call. Germline loops: CDR1 MDHEN, CDR2 SYDVKM. The V end lost 8 bases, the J end lost 0 bases, and 11 bases lay between the germline ends. The CDR3 consists of 14 residues. The CDR3 nucleotides are TGTGCCAGCTCCTTAGGTGGCTCTGGAAACACCATATATTTT. Translation: CASSLGGSGNTIYF.